This record concerns one TCR beta chain sequence. What it binds is not known. This record belongs to a study of identical twins. The study's findings and limits: There is a chance that invariant MAIT and iNKT cells partially muddied zero-insertion analyses.

TCRdb redid the calling of the 5' RACE reads with MiXCR, one entry per CDR3 protein. The data contain nearly 650,000 distinct CDR3 sequences, under 8.5% of them singletons. The germline gives CDR1 LGHDT, CDR2 YNNKEL (reference sequence). Between the trimmed V and J ends, which lost 3 bases and 5 bases, there was a span of 14 bases. The CDR3 is made up of 15 amino acids. These data were also reused for a study on yellow fever vaccine responses in identical twins.

This receptor was identified in a woman between 18 and 30 years old in good health. The sequenced sample consisted of PBMCs. The gene calls are TRBV3-1 and TRBJ2-1, with D tentatively TRBD1 (5 bases). DNA for the CDR3: TGTGCCAGCAGCCAGCAGGGATTACCAGACAATGAGCAGTTCTTC. It codes for CASSQQGLPDNEQFF.